A single sample gave rise to the 17 T cell receptor beta chains below, sequenced in a study of vaccination and CD4 T cells after COVID-19 (dated by TCRdb to between 2020 and 2023). These receptors have no identified antigens. The treatment or condition label here, explained by the study, means: 10-day PBMC culture with coronavirus spike peptide pools or control peptides (ViraFEST assay). The library was built by means of PCR. TCRdb lists the instrument as Illumina iSeq 100. At the Johns Hopkins FTIC core, DNA from the cultured CD4+ T cells underwent TCR sequencing with the Oncomine TCR Beta short-read assay. The public reads were run again by TCRdb, first through fastp at Q25 and then through MiXCR, and only productive beta chains were kept. Entries that share a CDR3 protein sequence are merged under the most common genes and DNA. Counted in this sample were thousands of distinct CDR3 sequences; about a sixth of them appeared once. The ten largest clones add up to roughly 16% of the sample.

What was sequenced was CD4+ T cells from blood, cultured in vitro. The receptors derive from a human donor who had recovered from COVID-19.

In DNA, the CDR3 is TGTGCCAGCAGTTTCATGGGACAGAACTATGGCTACACCTTC. This sequence encodes CASSFMGQNYGYTF. The rearrangement uses TRBV12-3 or TRBV12-4 and TRBJ1-2; 7 nucleotides agree with TRBD1. The V and J ends lost 3 bases and 2 bases, in that order; junction bases with no gene match: 3. This CDR3 spans 14 amino acids.

The chain uses TRBV12-3 or TRBV12-4 and TRBJ1-1; D unresolved. The CDR3 is 13 amino acids. V gave up 3 bases and J gave up 4 bases, with 9 bases separating them. The CDR3 DNA follows: TGTGCCAGCAGTTTGGGAGGCTCCACTGAAGCTTTCTTT. This codes for CASSLGGSTEAFF.

This clonotype has a handful of counts. V and J are TRBV5-4 and TRBJ2-5, with 8 nucleotides matching TRBD2. The CDR3 is 16 amino acids. J was trimmed by 1 base and V by 2 bases; bases with no gene match: 7. Germline loops: CDR1 SGHNT, CDR2 YYREEE (reference sequence). The DNA of the CDR3 is TGTGCCAGCAGCTTAGGGGTACTAGCGGTCCAAGAGACCCAGTACTTC. Protein sequence: CASSLGVLAVQETQYF. Variable domain in full (rest from reference TRBV5-4 and TRBJ2-5): ETGVTQSPTHLIKTRGQQVTLRCSSQSGHNTVSWYQQALGQGPQFIFQYYREEENGRGNFPPRFSGLQFPNYSSELNVNALELDDSALYLCASSLGVLAVQETQYFGPGTRLLVL.

The V and J genes are TRBV20-1 and TRBJ1-1, with TRBD1 matching 9 bases. V lost 0 bases, J lost 4 bases, and 12 bases stayed unmatched. Per the germline V gene, CDR1 is DFQATT and CDR2 is SNEGSKA (reference sequence). This CDR3 spans 17 amino acids. CDR3 amino acids: CSAREGRTGVLGTEAFF. CDR3 coding DNA: TGCAGTGCTAGAGAAGGCCGGACAGGGGTCCTGGGCACTGAAGCTTTCTTT.

This clonotype counts as medium-sized. This rearrangement joins TRBV29-1 to TRBJ1-2, with unresolved D. V was pared by 2 bases and J by 6 bases, with 13 bases between. The length of the CDR3 is 13 residues. Germline V CDR1 and CDR2: SQVTM, ANQGSEA. CDR3 sequence (DNA): TGCAGCGTTGAAAGAGTGGGAGTTAATGGCTACACCTTC. This sequence encodes CSVERVGVNGYTF.

The J gene is TRBJ1-2, the V gene TRBV6-5, with D possibly matching TRBD1 (5 bases). Germline assignment: CDR1 MNHEY and CDR2 SVGAGI. The CDR3 totals 18 residues. V was trimmed by 0 bases and J by 0 bases, leaving 17 bases between them. Written as DNA, the CDR3 is TGTGCCAGCAGTTACTCGTTCTCAGGGTCGTGGACTAACTATGGCTACACCTTC. As protein: CASSYSFSGSWTNYGYTF.

The chain is built from TRBV6-5 and TRBJ1-4; D unresolved. Germline loops: CDR1 MNHEY, CDR2 SVGAGI. The length of the CDR3 is 13 residues. The V gene lost 3 bases and the J gene lost 10 bases, with 12 bases spanning the gap. The DNA for the CDR3 is TGTGCCAGCAGTTATAGGGCCGAGGGAAAACTGTTTTTT. This translates into CASSYRAEGKLFF.

The rearrangement uses TRBV6-1 and TRBJ2-7; D is ambiguous. CDR1 MNHNS and CDR2 SASEGT come from the germline V gene. V was cut by 1 base and J by 9 bases, with 13 bases left in between. CDR3 length: 13 residues. CDR3 loop: CASSEERIKGQYF. Written as DNA, the CDR3 is TGTGCCAGCAGTGAAGAACGGATCAAGGGGCAGTACTTC.

This clonotype showed up just a few times. J is TRBJ2-3 and V is TRBV5-1; D call uncertain. Germline lookup yields CDR1 SGHRS and CDR2 YFSETQ. The CDR3 sequence is 14 residues long. Trimming pared 6 bases from V and 2 bases from J, leaving 13 bases between. The CDR3 is CASTATSTTDTQYF. The CDR3 DNA is TGCGCCAGCACGGCGACGTCGACCACAGATACGCAGTATTTT.

By frequency in the sample, this clonotype is medium-sized. V gene TRBV18 combines with J gene TRBJ1-2; D uncertain. CDR3 length equals 14 residues. From germline, CDR1 is KGHSH and CDR2 LQKENI. V lost 2 bases and J 5 bases, leaving 12 bases between the germline ends. CDR3: CASSPREFTYGYTF. For the CDR3, the DNA is TGTGCCAGCTCACCAAGGGAGTTTACTTATGGCTACACCTTC.

Worth noting for this clonotype: With a much larger clone just one base away, this may be a read error. The rearrangement joins TRBV6-2 or TRBV6-3 to TRBJ2-7, with 7 nucleotides matching TRBD1. Unmatched junction bases numbered 13, after V lost 5 bases and J lost 9 bases. The CDR3 spans 14 residues. The germline V gene has CDR1 MNHEY and CDR2 SVGEGT. The CDR3 nucleotides read TGTGCCAGCAGTGTGGGACAGATTTTACAGGTGCAGTACTTC. This encodes CASSVGQILQVQYF.

This clonotype is medium-sized (0.01 to 0.1%). V usage is TRBV20-1 and J usage is TRBJ2-3; 8 bases map to TRBD2. The V gene's germline CDR1 is DFQATT and CDR2 SNEGSKA (reference sequence). Germline trimming cut 3 bases from V and 4 bases from J; bases unmatched to any gene: 0. The CDR3 spans 12 residues. As DNA, the CDR3 is TGCAGTGCTAGCGGGGGGGCAGATACGCAGTATTTT. As protein: CSASGGADTQYF.

This clonotype is classed as medium-sized. The chain employs TRBV12-3 or TRBV12-4 and TRBJ2-1, with D possibly being TRBD1 or TRBD2 (5 bases each). V lost 6 bases to trimming and J lost 7 bases, with 10 bases between them. The CDR3 extends over 12 amino acids. CDR3: CASSPEGNEQFF. CDR3 DNA sequence: TGTGCCAGCAGCCCTGAGGGGAATGAGCAGTTCTTC.

This clonotype was found a few times. The gene calls are TRBV12-3 or TRBV12-4 and TRBJ1-1, with D hard to call. CDR3 length: 15 residues. V was pared by 0 bases and J by 0 bases, with 8 bases between. The CDR3 is CASSLAGEMNTEAFF. CDR3 bases: TGTGCCAGCAGTTTAGCAGGCGAGATGAACACTGAAGCTTTCTTT.

By proportion, this clonotype is medium-sized. V is TRBV27 and J is TRBJ1-2; D is perhaps TRBD1 (5 bases). Germline V gives CDR1 MNHEY, CDR2 SMNVEV (reference sequence). The CDR3 consists of 14 residues. V lost 6 bases and J lost 4, with 15 bases in between. CDR3 sequence (DNA): TGTGCCAGCAGGGGTCGCGGGGCTGGCTATGGCTACACCTTC. Protein: CASRGRGAGYGYTF.

This clonotype was seen just once. The V gene is TRBV3-1, the J gene TRBJ1-2, with TRBD1 as a possible D gene (5 bases). The CDR3 is 14 residues long. Germline CDR1 is LGHDT and CDR2 is YNNKEL (reference sequence). Trimming shortened V by 1 base and J by 7 bases, and 13 bases separated the two germline ends. CDR3 nucleotide sequence: TGTGCCAGCAGCCAAGTGGCGGGGGATAGTGGCTACACCTTC. It yields the protein CASSQVAGDSGYTF. The variable domain in full, completed from reference TRBV3-1 and TRBJ1-2, reads DTAVSQTPKYLVTQMGNDKSIKCEQNLGHDTMYWYKQDSKKFLKIMFSYNNKELIINETVPNRFSPKSPDKAHLNLHINSLELGDSAVYFCASSQVAGDSGYTFGSGTRLTVV.

This clonotype rates as medium-sized. J is TRBJ2-5 and V is TRBV2, with 10 bases identical to TRBD1. After removal of 6 bases from V and 5 bases from J, the junction contained 3 bases not matched to a gene. From germline, CDR1 is SNHLY and CDR2 FYNNEI. CDR3 size: 13 residues. The CDR3 spells CASRDRGGETQYF. In DNA, the CDR3 is TGTGCCAGCAGGGACAGGGGGGGTGAGACCCAGTACTTC.